This is a list of T cell receptor beta chains from one sample in a study of T cell responses to AZD1222 COVID-19 vaccine. The assay was immunoSEQ multiplex PCR, and TCRdb's table has in-frame clones only and misses some. This table has about 99,000 clones, 93% appearing once. Sample: peripheral blood, taken on day 0 of AZD1222 vaccination. Receptors were obtained from an adult in good health. CDR3s include the opening cysteine and the closing phenylalanine or tryptophan. A D gene is named only where the DNA matches it firmly. Rows may omit the clone size; those that give it use once, few, many or a size class.

CASSQGGTRNEQFF,TGTGCCAGCAGCCAAGGGGGAACCAGAAATGAGCAGTTCTTC,TRBJ2-1,-,14,-,TRBV3-1/TRBV3-2
CATSRPTQPQHF,TGTGCCACCAGCAGACCCACACAGCCCCAGCATTTT,TRBJ1-5,-,12,-,TRBV15
CASSFLTGRPENTIYF,TGTGCCAGCAGTTTCCTTACCGGGAGACCGGAAAACACCATATATTTT,TRBJ1-3,-,16,-,TRBV28
CASSSPDRRDQETQYF,TGTGCCAGCAGTTCCCCGGACAGAAGGGATCAAGAGACCCAGTACTTC,TRBJ2-5,-,16,-,TRBV28
CASSLGAGEGEQYF,TGTGCCAGCAGCTTGGGAGCGGGAGAAGGCGAGCAGTACTTC,TRBJ2-7,-,14,TRBD2,TRBV5-4
CASSLDRAPWGYGYTF,TGTGCCAGCAGCTTAGATCGGGCGCCATGGGGCTATGGCTACACCTTC,TRBJ1-2,-,16,-,TRBV7-9
CASSLGGPYEQYF,TGCGCCAGCAGCCTTGGAGGGCCCTACGAGCAGTACTTC,TRBJ2-7,-,13,-,TRBV5-1
CASSLSLAGVEQYF,TGTGCCAGCAGTTTATCACTAGCGGGAGTCGAGCAGTACTTC,TRBJ2-7,-,14,TRBD2,TRBV27
CASSWGGRGQETQYF,TGTGCCAGCAGTTGGGGCGGGAGAGGACAAGAGACCCAGTACTTC,TRBJ2-5,-,15,TRBD2,TRBV6-2/TRBV6-3
CASSLGTGGPYEQYF,TGCGCCAGCAGCTTGGGGACAGGGGGACCGTACGAGCAGTACTTC,TRBJ2-7,once,15,TRBD1,TRBV5-1
CASSLLSSYEQYF,TGTGCCAGCAGCTTGTTATCATCCTACGAGCAGTACTTC,TRBJ2-7,-,13,-,TRBV5-6
CASSQRTGGLGREKLFF,TGCGCCAGCAGCCAGCGGACAGGGGGCCTAGGACGAGAAAAACTGTTTTTT,TRBJ1-4,-,17,TRBD1,TRBV5-1
CASSLGSGQQETQYF,TGTGCCAGCAGCTTGGGGTCGGGACAGCAAGAGACCCAGTACTTC,TRBJ2-5,-,15,TRBD1,TRBV5-4
CASSFSGEGSEQFF,TGCGCCAGCAGCTTCTCGGGAGAAGGGAGCGAGCAGTTCTTC,TRBJ2-1,few,14,-,TRBV5-1
CASSPPGGAYNEQFF,TGTGCCAGCAGCCCCCCAGGGGGGGCCTACAATGAGCAGTTCTTC,TRBJ2-1,-,15,-,TRBV7-3
CASRPSTGVEGEQYF,TGTGCCAGCAGACCTTCGACAGGGGTTGAGGGCGAGCAGTACTTC,TRBJ2-7,-,15,TRBD1,TRBV28
CASSQPGTGRTGELFF,TGTGCCAGCAGCCAACCCGGGACAGGGCGCACCGGGGAGCTGTTTTTT,TRBJ2-2,-,16,TRBD1,TRBV4-2
CSGARDRQTQYF,TGCAGCGGCGCCCGGGACAGGCAGACCCAGTACTTC,TRBJ2-5,-,12,TRBD1,TRBV29-1
CASSKQQGYTDTQYF,TGTGCCAGTAGTAAGCAACAGGGTTACACAGATACGCAGTATTTT,TRBJ2-3,-,15,-,TRBV19
CASSQARQGQTGELFF,TGTGCCAGCAGCCAGGCAAGACAGGGGCAAACCGGGGAGCTGTTTTTT,TRBJ2-2,-,16,TRBD1,TRBV3-1/TRBV3-2
CASSSGGGFFAEAFF,TGTGCCAGTAGTAGTGGCGGGGGGTTTTTCGCTGAAGCTTTCTTT,TRBJ1-1,once,15,-,TRBV19
CASSLARGASRYEQYF,TGTGCCAGCAGCTTAGCACGGGGGGCAAGCCGGTACGAGCAGTACTTC,TRBJ2-7,few,16,-,TRBV7-2
CPLPNRQGSYEQYF,TGTCCATTACCCAACCGCCAGGGGAGCTACGAGCAGTACTTC,TRBJ2-7,once,14,-,TRBV28
CASSLSGEETQYF,TGCGCCAGCAGCTTATCTGGAGAAGAGACCCAGTACTTC,TRBJ2-5,-,13,-,TRBV5-1
CASGKTSGRRGQYF,TGTGCCAGCGGAAAGACTAGCGGGAGACGCGGGCAGTACTTC,TRBJ2-7,-,14,TRBD2,TRBV2
CASSSRTDTDTQYF,TGCGCCAGCAGCTCCAGGACAGACACAGATACGCAGTATTTT,TRBJ2-3,-,14,-,TRBV5-1
CASKASPSTDTQYF,TGTGCCAGCAAGGCTTCTCCCAGCACAGATACGCAGTATTTT,TRBJ2-3,-,14,-,TRBV2
CASARDRGTNEQFF,TGTGCCAGTGCCCGGGACCGAGGCACCAATGAGCAGTTCTTC,TRBJ2-1,-,14,-,TRBV19
CASSRDSLNEKLFF,TGCGCCAGCAGCCGGGACAGCTTAAATGAAAAACTGTTTTTT,TRBJ1-4,-,14,TRBD1,TRBV5-1
CASTLGNLGGAAFF,TGCGCCAGCACATTGGGGAATCTCGGGGGTGCGGCTTTCTTT,TRBJ1-1,-,14,-,TRBV5-1
CASSRLGQPQHF,TGTGCCAGCAGTAGGTTGGGGCAGCCCCAGCATTTT,TRBJ1-5,-,12,-,TRBV4-2